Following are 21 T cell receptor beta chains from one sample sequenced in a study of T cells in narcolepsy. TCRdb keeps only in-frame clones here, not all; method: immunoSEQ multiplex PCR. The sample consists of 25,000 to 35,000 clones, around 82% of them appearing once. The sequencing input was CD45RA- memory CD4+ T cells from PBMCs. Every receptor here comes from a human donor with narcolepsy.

In DNA form, the CDR3 reads TGTGCCACCCAAGACCCAGCTAACTATGGCTACACCTTC. Its protein product is CATQDPANYGYTF. The chain carries TRBV6-1 and TRBJ1-2; D is ambiguous. V lost 10 bases and J lost 0, with 12 bases in between. The CDR3 runs to 13 residues. The germline CDR1 and CDR2 sequences are MNHNS and SASEGT.

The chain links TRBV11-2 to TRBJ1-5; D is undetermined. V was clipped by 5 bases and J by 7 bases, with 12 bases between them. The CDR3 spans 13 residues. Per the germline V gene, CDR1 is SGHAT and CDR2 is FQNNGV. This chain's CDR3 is CASSPSYQQPQHF. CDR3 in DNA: TGTGCCAGCAGCCCATCTTACCAGCAGCCCCAGCATTTT.

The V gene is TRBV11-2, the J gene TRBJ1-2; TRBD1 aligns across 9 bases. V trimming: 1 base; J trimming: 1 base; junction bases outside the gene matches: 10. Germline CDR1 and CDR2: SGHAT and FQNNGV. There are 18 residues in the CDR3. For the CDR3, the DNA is TGTGCCAGCAGCTTAGTCCAGGGACAGGGCACCAATAACTATGGCTACACCTTC. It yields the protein CASSLVQGQGTNNYGYTF.

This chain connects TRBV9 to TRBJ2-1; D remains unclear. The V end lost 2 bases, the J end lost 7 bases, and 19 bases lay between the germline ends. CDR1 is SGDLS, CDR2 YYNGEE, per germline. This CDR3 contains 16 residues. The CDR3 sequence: CASSVALYRPRNEQFF. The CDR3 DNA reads TGTGCCAGCAGCGTTGCCTTATATAGGCCTCGGAATGAGCAGTTCTTC. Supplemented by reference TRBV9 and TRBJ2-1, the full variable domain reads DSGVTQTPKHLITATGQRVTLRCSPRSGDLSVYWYQQSLDQGLQFLIQYYNGEERAKGNILERFSAQQFPDLHSELNLSSLELGDSALYFCASSVALYRPRNEQFFGPGTRLTVL.

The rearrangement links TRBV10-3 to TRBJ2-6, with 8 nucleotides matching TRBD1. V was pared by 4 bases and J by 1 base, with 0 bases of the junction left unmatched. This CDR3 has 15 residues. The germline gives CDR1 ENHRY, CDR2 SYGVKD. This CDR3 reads CAISGQGSGANVLTF. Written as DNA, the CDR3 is TGTGCCATCAGTGGACAGGGGTCTGGGGCCAACGTCCTGACTTTC.

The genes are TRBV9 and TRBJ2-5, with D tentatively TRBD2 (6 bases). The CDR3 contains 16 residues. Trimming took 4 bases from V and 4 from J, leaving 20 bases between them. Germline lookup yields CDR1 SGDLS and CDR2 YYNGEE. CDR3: CASSPSGGNGGETQYF. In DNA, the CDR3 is TGTGCCAGCAGCCCTAGTGGGGGGAACGGTGGAGAGACCCAGTACTTC. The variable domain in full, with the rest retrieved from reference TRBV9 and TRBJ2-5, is DSGVTQTPKHLITATGQRVTLRCSPRSGDLSVYWYQQSLDQGLQFLIQYYNGEERAKGNILERFSAQQFPDLHSELNLSSLELGDSALYFCASSPSGGNGGETQYFGPGTRLLVL.

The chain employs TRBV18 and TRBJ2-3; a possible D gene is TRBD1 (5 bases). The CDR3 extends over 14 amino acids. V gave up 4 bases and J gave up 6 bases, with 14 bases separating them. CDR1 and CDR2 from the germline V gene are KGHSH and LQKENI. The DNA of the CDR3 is TGTGCCAGCTCACTCCGTTTAGGGGCCGATACGCAGTATTTT. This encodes CASSLRLGADTQYF.

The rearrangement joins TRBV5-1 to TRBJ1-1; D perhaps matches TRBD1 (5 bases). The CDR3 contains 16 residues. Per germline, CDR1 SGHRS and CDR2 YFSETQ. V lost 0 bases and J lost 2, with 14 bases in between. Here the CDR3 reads CASSLVGGEGNTEAFF. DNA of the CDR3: TGCGCCAGCAGCTTGGTGGGAGGGGAGGGAAACACTGAAGCTTTCTTT.

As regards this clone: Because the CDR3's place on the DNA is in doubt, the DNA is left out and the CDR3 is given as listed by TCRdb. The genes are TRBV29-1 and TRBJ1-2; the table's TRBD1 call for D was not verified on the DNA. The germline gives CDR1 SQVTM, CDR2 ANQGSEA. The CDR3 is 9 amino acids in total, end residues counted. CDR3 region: CSVGQGNTF.

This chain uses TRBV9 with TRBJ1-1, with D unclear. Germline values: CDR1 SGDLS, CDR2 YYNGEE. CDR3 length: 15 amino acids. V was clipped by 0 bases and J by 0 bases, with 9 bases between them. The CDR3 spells CASSVVGALNTEAFF. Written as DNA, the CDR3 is TGTGCCAGCAGCGTAGTTGGAGCGTTGAACACTGAAGCTTTCTTT. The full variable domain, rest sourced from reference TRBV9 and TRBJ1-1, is DSGVTQTPKHLITATGQRVTLRCSPRSGDLSVYWYQQSLDQGLQFLIQYYNGEERAKGNILERFSAQQFPDLHSELNLSSLELGDSALYFCASSVVGALNTEAFFGQGTRLTVV.

The CDR3 coding sequence is TGTGCCAGCAGCCCCCCCGGCAGGGTATACGAGCAGTACTTC. Amino acids: CASSPPGRVYEQYF. The chain uses TRBV5-6 and TRBJ2-7; D might be TRBD1 (5 bases). There are 14 residues in the CDR3. CDR1 is SGHDT, CDR2 YYEEEE, per germline. The V end lost 4 bases, the J end lost 4 bases, and 15 bases lay between the germline ends.

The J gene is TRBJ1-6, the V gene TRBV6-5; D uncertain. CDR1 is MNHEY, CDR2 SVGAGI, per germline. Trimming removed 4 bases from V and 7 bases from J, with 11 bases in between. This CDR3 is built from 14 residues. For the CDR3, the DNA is TGTGCCAGCAGTTCTAGGGAGGGAAATTCACCCCTCCACTTT. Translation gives CASSSREGNSPLHF.

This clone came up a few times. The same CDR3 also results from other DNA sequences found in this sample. In nucleotides, the CDR3 is TGTGCCAGCAGTGAATATGGGGGTAATCAGCCCCAGCATTTT. Amino acids: CASSEYGGNQPQHF. V and J are TRBV25-1 and TRBJ1-5; D may be TRBD1 (5 bases). The CDR3 has 14 residues. Germline V CDR1 and CDR2: MGHDK, SYGVNS. The V and J ends lost 0 bases and 4 bases respectively, with 7 bases between them.

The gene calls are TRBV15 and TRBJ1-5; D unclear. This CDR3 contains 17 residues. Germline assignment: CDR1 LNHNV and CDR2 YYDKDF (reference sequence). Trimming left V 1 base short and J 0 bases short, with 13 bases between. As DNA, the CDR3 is TGTGCCACCAGCAGAGCGATAGCGGAGTATAGCAATCAGCCCCAGCATTTT. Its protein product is CATSRAIAEYSNQPQHF.

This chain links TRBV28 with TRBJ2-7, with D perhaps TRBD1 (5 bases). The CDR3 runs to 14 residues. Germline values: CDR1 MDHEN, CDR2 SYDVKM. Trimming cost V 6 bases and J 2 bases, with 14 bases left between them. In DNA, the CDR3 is TGTGCCAGCAGCCCCCGACAGTTAACCTACGAGCAGTACTTC. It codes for CASSPRQLTYEQYF.

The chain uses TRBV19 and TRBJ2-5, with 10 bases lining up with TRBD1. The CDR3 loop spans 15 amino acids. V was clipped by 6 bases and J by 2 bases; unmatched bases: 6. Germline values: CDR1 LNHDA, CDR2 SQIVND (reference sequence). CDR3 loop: CASSQGTGDQETQYF. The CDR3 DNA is TGTGCCAGTAGCCAAGGGACAGGGGATCAAGAGACCCAGTACTTC.

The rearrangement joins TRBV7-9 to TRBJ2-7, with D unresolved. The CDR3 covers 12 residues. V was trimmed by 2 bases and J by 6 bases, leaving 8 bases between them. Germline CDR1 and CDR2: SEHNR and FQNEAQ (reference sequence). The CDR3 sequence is CASSLLIGEQYF. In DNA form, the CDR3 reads TGTGCCAGCAGCTTATTGATAGGCGAGCAGTACTTC.

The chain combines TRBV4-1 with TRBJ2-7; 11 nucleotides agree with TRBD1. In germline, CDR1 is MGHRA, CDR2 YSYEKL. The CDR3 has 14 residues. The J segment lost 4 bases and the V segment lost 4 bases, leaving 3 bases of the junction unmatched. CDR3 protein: CASSRRDRGYEQYF. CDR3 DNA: TGCGCCAGCAGCCGTAGGGACAGGGGGTACGAGCAGTACTTC.

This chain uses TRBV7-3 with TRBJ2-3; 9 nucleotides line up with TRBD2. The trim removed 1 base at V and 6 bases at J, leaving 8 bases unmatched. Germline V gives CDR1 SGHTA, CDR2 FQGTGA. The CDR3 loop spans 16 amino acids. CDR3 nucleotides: TGTGCCAGCAGCTTAAGATCAGGGCGGGAGGGCGATACGCAGTATTTT. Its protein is CASSLRSGREGDTQYF. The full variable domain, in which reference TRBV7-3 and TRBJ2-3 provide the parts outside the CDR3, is GAGVSQTPSNKVTEKGKYVELRCDPISGHTALYWYRQSLGQGPEFLIYFQGTGAADDSGLPNDRFFAVRPEGSVSTLKIQRTERGDSAVYLCASSLRSGREGDTQYFGPGTRLTVL.

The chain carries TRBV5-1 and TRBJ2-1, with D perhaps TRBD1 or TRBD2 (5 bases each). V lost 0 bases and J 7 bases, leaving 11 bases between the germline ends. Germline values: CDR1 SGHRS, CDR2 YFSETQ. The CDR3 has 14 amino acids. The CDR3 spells CASSLAGLPNEQFF. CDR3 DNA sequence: TGCGCCAGCAGCTTGGCGGGGCTACCTAATGAGCAGTTCTTC.

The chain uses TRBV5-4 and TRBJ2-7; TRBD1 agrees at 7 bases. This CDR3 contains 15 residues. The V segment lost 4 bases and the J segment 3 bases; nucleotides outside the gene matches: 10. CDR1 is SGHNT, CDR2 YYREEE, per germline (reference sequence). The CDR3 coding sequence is TGTGCCAGCAGCCCAGATCCGGGACAGATCTACGAGCAGTACTTC. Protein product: CASSPDPGQIYEQYF.